This T cell receptor beta chain is from a study of blood T cells in healthy people across ages. Broader study findings: There were more naive CD4+ cells and higher diversity in long-lived donors than in aged donors. A strong correlation was seen between TCR beta diversity and naive T cell percentage.

Germline assignment: CDR1 ENHRY and CDR2 SYGVKD. CDR3 length: 14 residues. Trimming cost V 0 bases and J 7 bases; bases outside gene matches: 2. There were healthy Caucasian individuals from Russia, aged roughly 6 to 90, serving as donors. A second PCR, run for roughly 7 to 12 cycles, used a sample-barcoded 5' primer plus a J-beta primer mix. One entry per CDR3 protein results from TCRdb running MiXCR on the 5' RACE reads. The sample carries over 1,200,000 distinct CDR3 sequences, almost 60% recorded once. With regard to this clonotype: Its matching antigen is unknown.

The chain couples TRBV10-3 to TRBJ2-2, with 7 bases that match TRBD2. The sample consisted of blood. The TCR comes from a man aged 18 to 35 in good health. This chain's CDR3 is CAISESGGHGELFF. The CDR3 nucleotides read TGTGCCATCAGTGAGTCGGGAGGGCACGGGGAGCTGTTTTTT.